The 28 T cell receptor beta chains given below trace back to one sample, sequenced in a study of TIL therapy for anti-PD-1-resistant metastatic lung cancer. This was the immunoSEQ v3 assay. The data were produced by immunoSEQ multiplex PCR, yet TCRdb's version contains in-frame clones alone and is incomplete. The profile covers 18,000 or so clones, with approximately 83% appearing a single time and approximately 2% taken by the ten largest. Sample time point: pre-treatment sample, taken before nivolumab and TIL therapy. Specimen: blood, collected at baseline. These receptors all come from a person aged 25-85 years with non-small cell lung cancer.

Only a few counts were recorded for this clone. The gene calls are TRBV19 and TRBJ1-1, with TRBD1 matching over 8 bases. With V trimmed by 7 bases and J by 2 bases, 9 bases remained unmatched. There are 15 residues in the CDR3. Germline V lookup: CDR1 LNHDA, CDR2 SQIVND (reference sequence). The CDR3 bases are TGTGCCAGTAAGCAGGGGGCGAAAAGTAACACTGAAGCTTTCTTT. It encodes CASKQGAKSNTEAFF.

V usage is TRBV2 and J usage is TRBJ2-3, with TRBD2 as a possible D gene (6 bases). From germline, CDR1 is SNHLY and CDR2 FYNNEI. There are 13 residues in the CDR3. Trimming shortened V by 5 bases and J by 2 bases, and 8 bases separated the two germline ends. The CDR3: CASSWDFTDTQYF. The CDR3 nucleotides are TGTGCCAGCAGTTGGGACTTCACAGATACGCAGTATTTT.

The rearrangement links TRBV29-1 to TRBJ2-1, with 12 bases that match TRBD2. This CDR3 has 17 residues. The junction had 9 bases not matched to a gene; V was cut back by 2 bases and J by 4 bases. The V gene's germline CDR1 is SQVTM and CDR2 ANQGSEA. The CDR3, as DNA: TGCAGCGTTGAAAGAGCTAGCGGGAGGGAGGCGTACAATGAGCAGTTCTTC. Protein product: CSVERASGREAYNEQFF.

The CDR3 nucleotides are TGTGCCAGTAGTATAGACGGGAGAAAGGGACAGGGGGTCTCTGGAAACACCATATATTTT. Translating it yields CASSIDGRKGQGVSGNTIYF. The chain carries TRBV19 and TRBJ1-3; 11 nucleotides agree with TRBD1. Looked up from germline, CDR1 is LNHDA and CDR2 is SQIVND (reference sequence). The CDR3 is 20 amino acids. Trimming at V came to 0 bases and at J to 0 bases, leaving 10 bases not matched to a gene.

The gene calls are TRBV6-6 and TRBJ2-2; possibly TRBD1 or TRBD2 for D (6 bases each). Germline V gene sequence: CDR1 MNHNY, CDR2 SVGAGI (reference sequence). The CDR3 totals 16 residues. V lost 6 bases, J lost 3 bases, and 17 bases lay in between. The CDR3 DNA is TGTGCCAGCAGCCCCGTCGGGGGCGCTGACACCGGGGAGCTGTTTTTT. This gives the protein CASSPVGGADTGELFF.

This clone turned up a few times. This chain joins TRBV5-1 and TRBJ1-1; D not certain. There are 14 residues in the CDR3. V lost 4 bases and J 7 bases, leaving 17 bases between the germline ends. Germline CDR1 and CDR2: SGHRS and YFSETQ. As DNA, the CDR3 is TGCGCCAGCAGCGAATCACGGAATATCGGTGAAGCTTTCTTT. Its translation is CASSESRNIGEAFF.

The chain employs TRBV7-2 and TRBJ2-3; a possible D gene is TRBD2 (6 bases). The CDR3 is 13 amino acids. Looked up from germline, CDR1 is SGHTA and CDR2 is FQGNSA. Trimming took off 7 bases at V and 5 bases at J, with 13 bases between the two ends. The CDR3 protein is CASISTGGDTQYF. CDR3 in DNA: TGTGCCAGCATCTCGACCGGGGGAGATACGCAGTATTTT.

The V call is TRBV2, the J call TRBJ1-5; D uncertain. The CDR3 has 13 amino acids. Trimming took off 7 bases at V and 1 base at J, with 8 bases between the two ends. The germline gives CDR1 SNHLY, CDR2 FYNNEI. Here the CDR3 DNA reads TGTGCCAGCAAGACGGACAGCAATCAGCCCCAGCATTTT. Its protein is CASKTDSNQPQHF.

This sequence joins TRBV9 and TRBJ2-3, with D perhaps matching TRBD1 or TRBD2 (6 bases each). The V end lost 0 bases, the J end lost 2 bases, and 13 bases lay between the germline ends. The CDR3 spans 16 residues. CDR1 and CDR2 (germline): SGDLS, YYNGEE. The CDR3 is CASSVVLGGNTDTQYF. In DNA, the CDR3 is TGTGCCAGCAGCGTAGTATTAGGGGGGAACACAGATACGCAGTATTTT.

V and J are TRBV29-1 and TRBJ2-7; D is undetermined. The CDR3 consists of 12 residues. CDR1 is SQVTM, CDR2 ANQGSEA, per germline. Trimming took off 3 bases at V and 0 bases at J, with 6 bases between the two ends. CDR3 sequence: CSVEVSSYEQYF. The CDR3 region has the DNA TGCAGCGTTGAGGTCAGCTCCTACGAGCAGTACTTC.

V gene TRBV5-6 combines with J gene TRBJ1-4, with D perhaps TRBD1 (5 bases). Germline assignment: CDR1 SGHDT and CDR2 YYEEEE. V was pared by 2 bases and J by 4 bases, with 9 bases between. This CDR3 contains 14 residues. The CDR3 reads CASSFKGVNEKLFF. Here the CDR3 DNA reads TGTGCCAGCAGCTTTAAAGGGGTTAATGAAAAACTGTTTTTT.

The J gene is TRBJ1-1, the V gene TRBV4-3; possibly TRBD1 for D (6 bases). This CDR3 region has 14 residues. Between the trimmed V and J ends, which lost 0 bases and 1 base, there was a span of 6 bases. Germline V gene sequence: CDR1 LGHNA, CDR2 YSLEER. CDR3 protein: CASSQDRGNTEAFF. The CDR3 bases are TGCGCCAGCAGCCAAGACAGGGGGAACACTGAAGCTTTCTTT.

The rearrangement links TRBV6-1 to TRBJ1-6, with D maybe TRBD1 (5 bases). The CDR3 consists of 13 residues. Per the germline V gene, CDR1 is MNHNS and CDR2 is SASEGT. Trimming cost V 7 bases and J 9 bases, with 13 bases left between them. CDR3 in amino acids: CASNQAGSSPLHF. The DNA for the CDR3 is TGTGCCAGCAACCAAGCAGGGAGTTCACCCCTCCACTTT.

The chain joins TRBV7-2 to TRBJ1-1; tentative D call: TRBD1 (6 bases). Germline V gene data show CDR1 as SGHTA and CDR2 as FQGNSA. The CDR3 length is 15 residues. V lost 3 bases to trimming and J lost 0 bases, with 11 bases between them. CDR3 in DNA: TGTGCCAGCAGCTTGGACAGCGTCATGAACACTGAAGCTTTCTTT. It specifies CASSLDSVMNTEAFF.

The CDR3 here is CASSLEYRRDTEAFF. For the CDR3, the DNA is TGTGCCAGCAGCTTGGAATATCGGAGGGACACTGAAGCTTTCTTT. V gene TRBV5-4 combines with J gene TRBJ1-1; D call uncertain. The germline gives CDR1 SGHNT, CDR2 YYREEE (reference sequence). The V gene lost 0 bases and the J gene lost 3 bases, with 12 bases spanning the gap. The CDR3 is 15 amino acids.

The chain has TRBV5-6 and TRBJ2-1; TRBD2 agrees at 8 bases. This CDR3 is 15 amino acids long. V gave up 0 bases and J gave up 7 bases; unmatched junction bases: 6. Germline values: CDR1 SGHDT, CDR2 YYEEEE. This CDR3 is CASSLEAGVWNEQFF. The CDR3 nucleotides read TGTGCCAGCAGCTTGGAAGCGGGAGTCTGGAATGAGCAGTTCTTC.

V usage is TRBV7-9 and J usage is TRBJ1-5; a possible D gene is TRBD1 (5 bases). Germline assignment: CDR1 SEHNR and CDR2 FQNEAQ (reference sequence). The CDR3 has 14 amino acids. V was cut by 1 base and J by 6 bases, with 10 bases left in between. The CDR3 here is CASSLGGVSQPQHF. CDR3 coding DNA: TGTGCCAGCAGCTTAGGGGGGGTCAGTCAGCCCCAGCATTTT.

The CDR3 sequence: CASSQAGQGADYSNQPQHF. Here the CDR3 DNA reads TGCGCCAGCAGCCAAGCGGGACAGGGGGCGGACTATAGCAATCAGCCCCAGCATTTT. The V and J genes are TRBV4-1 and TRBJ1-5; 12 bases map to TRBD1. V dropped 1 base and J dropped 0; count of bases not matched to a gene: 7. The CDR3 consists of 19 residues. Germline CDR1 MGHRA, CDR2 YSYEKL.

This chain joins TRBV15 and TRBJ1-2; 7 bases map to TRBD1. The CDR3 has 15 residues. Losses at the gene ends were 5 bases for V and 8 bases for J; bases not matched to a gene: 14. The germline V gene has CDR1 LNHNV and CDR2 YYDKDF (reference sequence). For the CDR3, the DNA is TGTGCCACCAGCCCCTACCGGCAGGGGGAAAAGGGCTACACCTTC. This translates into CATSPYRQGEKGYTF.

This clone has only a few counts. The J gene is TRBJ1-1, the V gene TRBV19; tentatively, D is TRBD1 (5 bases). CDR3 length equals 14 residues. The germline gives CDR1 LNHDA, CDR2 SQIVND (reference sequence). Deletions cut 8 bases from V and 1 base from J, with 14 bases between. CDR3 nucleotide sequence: TGTGCCAGTTTTAGCAGGGTGGGGAACACTGAAGCTTTCTTT. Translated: CASFSRVGNTEAFF.

The CDR3 protein is CASSEAGGLWGYTF. The CDR3, as DNA: TGTGCCAGCAGTGAAGCTGGGGGGCTTTGGGGCTACACCTTC. The V and J genes are TRBV6-1 and TRBJ1-2; possibly TRBD1 for D (6 bases). V was pared by 0 bases and J by 8 bases, with 13 bases between. The CDR3 is made up of 14 amino acids. Germline V gives CDR1 MNHNS, CDR2 SASEGT.

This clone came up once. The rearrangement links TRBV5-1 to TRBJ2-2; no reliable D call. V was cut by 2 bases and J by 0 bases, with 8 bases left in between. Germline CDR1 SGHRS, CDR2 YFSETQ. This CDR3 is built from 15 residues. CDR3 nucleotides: TGCGCCAGCAGCTTCGGCTCGGCGAACACCGGGGAGCTGTTTTTT. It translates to CASSFGSANTGELFF.

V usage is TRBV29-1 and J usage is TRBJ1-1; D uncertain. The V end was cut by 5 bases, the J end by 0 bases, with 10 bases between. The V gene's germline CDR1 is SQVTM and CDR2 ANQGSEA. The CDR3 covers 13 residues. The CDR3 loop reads CSVRGVMNTEAFF. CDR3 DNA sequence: TGCAGCGTTCGGGGTGTCATGAACACTGAAGCTTTCTTT.

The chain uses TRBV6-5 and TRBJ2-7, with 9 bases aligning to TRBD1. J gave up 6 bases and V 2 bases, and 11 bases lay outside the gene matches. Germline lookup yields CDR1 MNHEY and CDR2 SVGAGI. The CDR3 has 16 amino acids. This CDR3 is CASSYVMGTGWAEQYF. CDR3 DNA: TGTGCCAGCAGTTACGTGATGGGGACAGGGTGGGCCGAGCAGTACTTC.

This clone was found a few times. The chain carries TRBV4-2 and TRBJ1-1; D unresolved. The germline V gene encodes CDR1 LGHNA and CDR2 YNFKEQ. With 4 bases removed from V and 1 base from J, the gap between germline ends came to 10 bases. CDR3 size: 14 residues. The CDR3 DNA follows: TGTGCCAGCAGCCTCGACACTGGGAACACTGAAGCTTTCTTT. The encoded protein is CASSLDTGNTEAFF.

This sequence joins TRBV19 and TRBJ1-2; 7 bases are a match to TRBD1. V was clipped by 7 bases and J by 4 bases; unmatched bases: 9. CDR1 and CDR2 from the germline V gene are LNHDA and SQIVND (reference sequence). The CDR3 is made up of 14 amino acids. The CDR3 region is CASTQPGGAYGYTF. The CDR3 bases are TGTGCCAGTACCCAGCCAGGGGGAGCCTATGGCTACACCTTC.

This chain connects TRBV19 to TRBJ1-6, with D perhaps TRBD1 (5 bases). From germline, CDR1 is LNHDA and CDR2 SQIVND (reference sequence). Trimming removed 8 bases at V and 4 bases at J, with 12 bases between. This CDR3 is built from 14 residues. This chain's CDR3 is CASGPDSYNSPLHF. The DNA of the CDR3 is TGTGCCAGTGGACCCGACAGTTATAATTCACCCCTCCACTTT.

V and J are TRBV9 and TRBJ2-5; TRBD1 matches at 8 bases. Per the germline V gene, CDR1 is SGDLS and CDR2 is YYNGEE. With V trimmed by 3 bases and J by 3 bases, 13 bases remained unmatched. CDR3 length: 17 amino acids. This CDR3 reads CASSDPLGDRIEETQYF. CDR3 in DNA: TGTGCCAGCAGCGACCCCTTGGGGGACAGGATCGAAGAGACCCAGTACTTC.